The T cell receptor (beta chain) described here comes from a study of T cell changes during pregnancy in multiple sclerosis. Sequencing was performed with immunoSEQ multiplex PCR; in TCRdb, only in-frame clones are kept and a portion is missing. In the table there are about 80,000 clones, around 92% of which are singletons. Germline assignment: CDR1 SGHRS and CDR2 YFSETQ. The CDR3 consists of 15 residues. Trimming cost V 4 bases and J 5 bases; bases outside gene matches: 11. This clone was recorded only once. This clonotype was sampled from a female donor with multiple sclerosis, enrolled in a pregnancy study. The rearrangement links TRBV5-1 to TRBJ1-2; the match to TRBD1 covers 7 bases. Sequencing used peripheral blood, obtained before pregnancy. CDR3 coding DNA: TGCGCCAGCAGCCTGGCTGCCGGGACAGCATATGGCTACACCTTC. Its protein product is CASSLAAGTAYGYTF.